This T cell receptor (beta chain) was found in a study of shared clonotypes between healthy human individuals. Across the study: Each donor's CD8 memory used one plate, CD8 naive two, each CD4 subset three.

From germline, CDR1 is WSHSY and CDR2 SAAADI. V dropped 3 bases and J dropped 3 bases, with 4 bases sitting between them. The CDR3 is 12 amino acids. Some clones are missing from TCRdb's copy, which holds only in-frame ones; the method was immunoSEQ multiplex PCR. The sample yields about 1.5 million clones, around 98% seen once. The source is a young man in good health. This chain joins TRBV10-2 and TRBJ2-3; D is undetermined. Specimen: naive CD4+ T cells sorted from blood. Subset noted: CD45RA+ positively selected. The CDR3 DNA reads as TGCGCCAGCAGTGATTTTACAGATACGCAGTATTTT. Encoded protein: CASSDFTDTQYF.